A single sample gave rise to the 19 T cell receptor beta chains below, sequenced in a study of cytomegalovirus exposure and HLA in healthy donors. The PCR employed 60 Vbeta primers together with 13 Jbeta primers. Generated by immunoSEQ multiplex PCR, the TCRdb table keeps only in-frame clones and is missing some. The table has some 210,000 clones, roughly 73% seen once. The sample taken for sequencing was PBMCs. The receptors come from a woman aged 30 to 39 in good health and CMV-seropositive.

The rearrangement links TRBV5-1 to TRBJ2-7; D might be TRBD1 or TRBD2, each matching 6 bases. CDR1 and CDR2 (germline): SGHRS, YFSETQ. The V gene lost 4 bases and the J gene lost 2 bases, with 10 bases spanning the gap. CDR3 length equals 13 residues. DNA for the CDR3: TGCGCCAGCAGCGTGGGGGGCACCTACGAGCAGTACTTC. This codes for CASSVGGTYEQYF.

The chain uses TRBV7-9 and TRBJ2-2; 10 nucleotides agree with TRBD1. This CDR3 contains 17 residues. The junction had 6 bases not matched to a gene; V was cut back by 4 bases and J by 1 base. Germline V gene data show CDR1 as SEHNR and CDR2 as FQNEAQ (reference sequence). CDR3 protein: CASSSWTGGMNTGELFF. DNA for the CDR3: TGTGCCAGCAGCTCCTGGACAGGGGGGATGAACACCGGGGAGCTGTTTTTT.

This chain joins TRBV15 and TRBJ2-1, with 8 bases identical to TRBD2. The length of the CDR3 is 16 residues. J was trimmed by 1 base and V by 5 bases; bases with no gene match: 7. The germline V gene encodes CDR1 LNHNV and CDR2 YYDKDF (reference sequence). The CDR3 here is CATSGRTSRSYNEQFF. The CDR3 DNA follows: TGTGCCACCAGCGGACGGACTAGCAGGTCCTACAATGAGCAGTTCTTC.

CDR3 DNA: TGTGCCAGCTCACCATCGGTCGGGGAGACTGAAGCTTTCTTT. Translated: CASSPSVGETEAFF. J is TRBJ1-1 and V is TRBV18; no clear D. In germline, CDR1 is KGHSH, CDR2 LQKENI. The CDR3 spans 14 residues. Trimming removed 2 bases from V and 5 bases from J, with 12 bases in between.

V is TRBV4-1 and J is TRBJ1-1; 7 nucleotides match TRBD1. The CDR3 has 17 residues. Germline V gene sequence: CDR1 MGHRA, CDR2 YSYEKL. J lost 1 base, V lost 0 bases, and 8 bases had no gene match. The CDR3 loop reads CASSQDVLRTGNTEAFF. The CDR3 nucleotides are TGCGCCAGCAGCCAAGATGTATTAAGGACAGGGAACACTGAAGCTTTCTTT.

J is TRBJ1-1 and V is TRBV28; 9 bases map to TRBD1. Germline assignment: CDR1 MDHEN and CDR2 SYDVKM. The CDR3 spans 17 residues. V shed 2 bases, J shed 1 base, and the junction held 8 bases outside the gene matches. The CDR3 region is CASSLPDRGVWNTEAFF. The CDR3 DNA reads TGTGCCAGCAGTTTACCGGACAGGGGAGTCTGGAACACTGAAGCTTTCTTT.

The rearrangement uses TRBV7-9 and TRBJ2-1; 8 bases are shared with TRBD2. V lost 5 bases, J lost 2 bases, and 8 bases stayed unmatched. Germline CDR1 and CDR2: SEHNR and FQNEAQ (reference sequence). The CDR3 runs 16 residues. The CDR3 here is CASSKSGSGAYNEQFF. The CDR3 DNA sequence: TGTGCCAGCAGCAAAAGCGGGAGTGGGGCCTACAATGAGCAGTTCTTC.

The V gene is TRBV5-1, the J gene TRBJ2-1, with 7 bases aligning to TRBD2. Trimming removed 0 bases from V and 6 bases from J; junction bases left unmatched: 6. The CDR3 has 15 residues. Germline V gene sequence: CDR1 SGHRS, CDR2 YFSETQ. The CDR3 DNA is TGCGCCAGCAGCTTGGTGGCGGGAGCCCCCAATGAGCAGTTCTTC. It encodes CASSLVAGAPNEQFF.

V is TRBV30 and J is TRBJ2-3; no reliable D call. V lost 7 bases to trimming and J lost 7 bases, with 15 bases between them. The length of the CDR3 is 12 residues. The germline V gene has CDR1 GTSNPN and CDR2 SVGIG (reference sequence). CDR3 bases: TGTGCCTTATCAGAGGTCCCGAATACGCAGTATTTT. Amino acids: CALSEVPNTQYF.

The chain couples TRBV6-5 to TRBJ1-5, with TRBD1 identical over 7 bases. The CDR3 sequence is 15 residues long. Germline loops: CDR1 MNHEY, CDR2 SVGAGI. The J segment lost 6 bases and the V segment lost 0 bases, leaving 5 bases of the junction unmatched. The CDR3 DNA sequence: TGTGCCAGCAGTTACTCCGGGACAGCGGGTCAGCCCCAGCATTTT. Protein product: CASSYSGTAGQPQHF.

Written as DNA, the CDR3 is TGTGCCAGCAGCTCTACTAGCGGGAGGTTCTCCTACGAGCAGTACTTC. Protein product: CASSSTSGRFSYEQYF. The rearrangement links TRBV7-9 to TRBJ2-5, with 12 bases aligning to TRBD2. The closer fit of TRBJ2-7 to the DNA end suggests the J call may be wrong. The CDR3 covers 16 residues. Per the germline V gene, CDR1 is SEHNR and CDR2 is FQNEAQ (reference sequence).

The chain uses TRBV28 and TRBJ2-5; possibly TRBD1 for D (5 bases). Matching the DNA end better, TRBJ2-7 makes the J call doubtful. Germline assignment: CDR1 MDHEN and CDR2 SYDVKM. The CDR3 length is 15 residues. CDR3 nucleotides: TGTGCCAGCAGCTTCCCACAGGCAAACTCCTACGAGCAGTACTTC. This translates into CASSFPQANSYEQYF.

The chain carries TRBV28 and TRBJ1-4; no clear D. This CDR3 is 13 amino acids long. V was shortened by 6 bases and J by 4 bases, with 9 bases between the two germline ends. Germline V CDR1 and CDR2: MDHEN, SYDVKM. CDR3 residues: CASRRSHNEKLFF. The CDR3, as DNA: TGTGCCAGCAGGCGAAGTCATAATGAAAAACTGTTTTTT.

This clone occurred a few times. V is TRBV2 and J is TRBJ2-1; 16 nucleotides match TRBD2. With V trimmed by 8 bases and J by 3 bases, 16 bases remained unmatched. CDR3 length: 20 amino acids. Germline assignment: CDR1 SNHLY and CDR2 FYNNEI. CDR3 in DNA: TGTGCCAGCTCAGGACTGGGACTAGCGGGAGGGCCGGTTGGCTACAATGAGCAGTTCTTC. Its protein is CASSGLGLAGGPVGYNEQFF. Filled out from reference TRBV2 and TRBJ2-1, the complete variable domain reads EPEVTQTPSHQVTQMGQEVILRCVPISNHLYFYWYRQILGQKVEFLVSFYNNEISEKSEIFDDQFSVERPDGSNFTLKIRSTKLEDSAMYFCASSGLGLAGGPVGYNEQFFGPGTRLTVL.

The chain carries TRBV10-3 and TRBJ1-6, with D possibly matching TRBD1 (5 bases). V dropped 6 bases and J dropped 6 bases, with 12 bases sitting between them. This CDR3 has 14 amino acids. Germline V gene lookup returns CDR1 ENHRY and CDR2 SYGVKD. CDR3 bases: TGTGCCATCAGCCAAAGGGGTCCTAATTCACCCCTCCACTTT. Translated, it gives CAISQRGPNSPLHF.

This clone was picked up one time. The rearrangement links TRBV19 to TRBJ2-7, with D perhaps TRBD1 (5 bases). V dropped 5 bases and J dropped 4 bases, with 9 bases sitting between them. The CDR3 contains 12 residues. Germline V CDR1 and CDR2: LNHDA, SQIVND (reference sequence). Here the CDR3 reads CASSQQGYEQYF. The CDR3 nucleotides are TGTGCCAGTAGTCAGCAGGGTTACGAGCAGTACTTC.

V gene TRBV18 combines with J gene TRBJ2-3; tentative D call: TRBD1 (5 bases). V was clipped by 4 bases and J by 5 bases, with 16 bases between them. The CDR3 consists of 15 residues. The germline gives CDR1 KGHSH, CDR2 LQKENI. The CDR3 is CASSLQGGPVDTQYF. CDR3 bases: TGTGCCAGCTCACTTCAGGGTGGTCCAGTAGATACGCAGTATTTT.

J is TRBJ2-7 and V is TRBV19, with 7 nucleotides matching TRBD2. With V trimmed by 3 bases and J by 2 bases, 4 bases remained unmatched. Germline CDR1 and CDR2: LNHDA and SQIVND (reference sequence). This CDR3 contains 14 residues. The CDR3 here is CASSIGLVPYEQYF. The CDR3 DNA reads as TGTGCCAGTAGTATCGGACTAGTGCCCTACGAGCAGTACTTC.

The J gene is TRBJ2-5, the V gene TRBV6-6; 7 positions match TRBD2. Germline V CDR1 and CDR2: MNHNY, SVGAGI (reference sequence). CDR3 length: 16 amino acids. Trimming removed 0 bases from V and 5 bases from J; junction bases left unmatched: 9. CDR3 coding DNA: TGTGCCAGCAGTTACTCGGCGGGAGTGGGAACGGAGACCCAGTACTTC. Amino acid sequence: CASSYSAGVGTETQYF.